This T cell receptor beta chain stems from a study of cytomegalovirus exposure and HLA in healthy donors. Study-level points and caveats: At a 0.05 false discovery rate, a later analysis found about 17,000 TCR beta sequences to be associated with HLA alleles.

With regard to this clone: Antigen: not known.

The J segment lost 6 bases and the V segment lost 2 bases, leaving 6 bases of the junction unmatched. The CDR3 sequence is 14 residues long. The germline V gene encodes CDR1 MNHNS and CDR2 SASEGT. 13 Jbeta primers and 60 Vbeta primers were used for the PCR. The assay was immunoSEQ multiplex PCR, and TCRdb's table has in-frame clones only and misses some. The data contain 95,000 to 110,000 clones, around three quarters of them singletons. Material: PBMCs. The chain combines TRBV6-1 with TRBJ2-7; 8 bases map to TRBD1. This sequence originates from a man in his fifties or sixties in good health and CMV-seropositive. This CDR3 is CASSETGGSSEQYF. CDR3 nucleotides: TGTGCCAGCAGTGAAACAGGGGGGTCTAGCGAGCAGTACTTC.